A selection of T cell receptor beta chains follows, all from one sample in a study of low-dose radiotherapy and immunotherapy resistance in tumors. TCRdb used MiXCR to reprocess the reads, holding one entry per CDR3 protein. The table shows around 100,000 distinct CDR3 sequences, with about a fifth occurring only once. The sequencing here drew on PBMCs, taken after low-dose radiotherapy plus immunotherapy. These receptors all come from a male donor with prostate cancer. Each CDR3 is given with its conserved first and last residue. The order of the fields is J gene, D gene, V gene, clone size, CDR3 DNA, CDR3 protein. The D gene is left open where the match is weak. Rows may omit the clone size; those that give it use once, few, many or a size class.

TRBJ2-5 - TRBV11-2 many TGTGCCAGCAGCTTAGATCGGGGGACTGAAGAGACCCAGTACTTC CASSLDRGTEETQYF
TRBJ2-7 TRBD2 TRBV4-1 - TGCGCCAGCAGCTTCCGGACCGGGACTAGCGGGGGGGTCCTCTACGAGCAGTACTTC CASSFRTGTSGGVLYEQYF
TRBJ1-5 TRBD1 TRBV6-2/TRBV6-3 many TGTGCCAGCAGTTACCCGACAGGGGGCGAAGGCAATCAGCCCCAGCATTTT CASSYPTGGEGNQPQHF
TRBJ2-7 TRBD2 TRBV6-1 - TGTGCCAGCAGTGACCGGGCTAGCGGGGTCAGCTCCTACGAGCAGTACTTC CASSDRASGVSSYEQYF
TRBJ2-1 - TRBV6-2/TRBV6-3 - TGTGCCAGCAGTGAGGGGTCTCACAATGAGCAGTTCTTC CASSEGSHNEQFF
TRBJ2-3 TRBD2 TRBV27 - TGTGCCAGCAGCTCTTCTCCCGGACTAGGATCCAGCACAGATACGCAGTATTTT CASSSSPGLGSSTDTQYF
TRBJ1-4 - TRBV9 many TGTGCCAGCAGAGGGGCCGGTGGGGGGCATCATCTTAGTGAAAAACTGTTTTTT CASRGAGGGHHLSEKLFF
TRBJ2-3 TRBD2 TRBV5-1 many TGCGCCAGCACCGTGGGGGGGATTAGCACAGATACGCAGTATTTT CASTVGGISTDTQYF
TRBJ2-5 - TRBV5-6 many TGTGCCAGCAGCTCCTACGAGAGGGAAGGTAGCCAAGAGACCCAGTACTTC CASSSYEREGSQETQYF
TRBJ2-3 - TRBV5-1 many TGCGCCAGCAGCTTGGGGGACGGCGGGGGCGCAGATACGCAGTATTTT CASSLGDGGGADTQYF
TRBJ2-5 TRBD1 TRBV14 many TGTGCCAGCAGCCGAGACAGGGACACCTTCCAAGAGACCCAGTACTTC CASSRDRDTFQETQYF
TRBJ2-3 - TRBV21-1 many TGTGCCCGGGACAGGGCCACAGATACGCAGTATTTT CARDRATDTQYF
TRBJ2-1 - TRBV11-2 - TGTGCCAGCAGCCCGGGGTTGGGTTCTACTTTCTTC CASSPGLGSTFF
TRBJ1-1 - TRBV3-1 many TGTGCCAGCAGCCAAGTTGCAGGGCAGGGCCGAGCTTTCTTT CASSQVAGQGRAFF
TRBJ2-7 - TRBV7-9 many TGTGCCAGCAGCTCCGCCGCCGGGGACGAGCAGTACTTC CASSSAAGDEQYF
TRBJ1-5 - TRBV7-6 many TGTGCCAGCAGCTGGGACGGTGATCAGCCCCAGCATTTT CASSWDGDQPQHF
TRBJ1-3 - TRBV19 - TGTGCCAGTAGGCAGGGCAACTCTGGAAACACCATATATTTT CASRQGNSGNTIYF
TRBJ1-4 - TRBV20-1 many TGCAGTGCTATCGGACCCAATAGGAAACTGTTTTTT CSAIGPNRKLFF
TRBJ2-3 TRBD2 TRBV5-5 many TGTGCCAGCAGCTTCCAAGGGACTAGGGTGGCGGATACGCAGTATTTT CASSFQGTRVADTQYF
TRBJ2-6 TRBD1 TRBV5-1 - TGCGCCAGCAGCCTCAGACAGGGATTCTCTGGGGCCAACGTCCTGACTTTC CASSLRQGFSGANVLTF
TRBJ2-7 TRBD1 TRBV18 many TGTGCCAGCTCGCCCCGGGACAGGGGTGACGAGCAGTACTTC CASSPRDRGDEQYF
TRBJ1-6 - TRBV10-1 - TGCGCCAATCGGACGGTCTATAATTCACCCCTCCACTTT CANRTVYNSPLHF
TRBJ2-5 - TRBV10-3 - TGTGCCATCAGCGACCCCCCGGACGGCCAAGAGACCCAGTACTTC CAISDPPDGQETQYF
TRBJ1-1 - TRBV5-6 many TGTGCCAGCAGCTTGGAGGATGGGGTATTGACCACTGAAGCTTTCTTT CASSLEDGVLTTEAFF
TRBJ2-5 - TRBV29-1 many TGCAGCGTTGAAGATCGGGCGTACCAAGAGACCCAGTACTTC CSVEDRAYQETQYF
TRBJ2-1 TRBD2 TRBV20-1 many TGCAGTGCTCCCCTAGCGGGGGGCTCCTACAATGAGCAGTTCTTC CSAPLAGGSYNEQFF
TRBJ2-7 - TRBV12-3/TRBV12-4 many TGTGCCAGCAGGTCATCAAGCGGAGACTACGAGCAGTACTTC CASRSSSGDYEQYF
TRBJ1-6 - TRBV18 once TGTGCCAGCTCATTAGGGCCAGGTCTGAGTGATTCACCCCTCCACTTT CASSLGPGLSDSPLHF
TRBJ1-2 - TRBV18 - TGTGCCAGCTCACCCGCACCGGGACAACATGGCTACACCTTC CASSPAPGQHGYTF
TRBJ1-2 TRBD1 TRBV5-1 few TGCGCCAGCAGCTTGGTGGGGGACAGCTATGGCTACACCTTC CASSLVGDSYGYTF
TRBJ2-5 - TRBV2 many TGTGCCAGCAGTGCGACGGGGGCCGTCCGGGAGACCCAGTACTTC CASSATGAVRETQYF
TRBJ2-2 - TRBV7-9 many TGTGCCAGCAGCCGCCCCGGGGGGCCGGGCACCGGGGAGCTGTTTTTT CASSRPGGPGTGELFF
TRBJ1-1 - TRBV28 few TGTGCCAGCAGTCACAAACGGACAGTCAAGGGCACTGAAGCTTTCTTT CASSHKRTVKGTEAFF
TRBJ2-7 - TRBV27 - TGTGCCAGCAGTTTATCGGGTGGCTTCGAGGACGGATCCTCCTACGAGCAGTACTTC CASSLSGGFEDGSSYEQYF
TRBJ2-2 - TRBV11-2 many TGTGCCAGCAGCCCAGAGACAGTAGGGAGTGCGAACACCGGGGAGCTGTTTTTT CASSPETVGSANTGELFF
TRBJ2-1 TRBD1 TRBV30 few TGTGCCTGGAGTAAAGGGACAGGGGGTTACCGAAGCTCCTACAATGAGCAGTTCTTC CAWSKGTGGYRSSYNEQFF
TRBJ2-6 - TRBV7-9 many TGTGCCAGCAGCTTAACGCCAGGCTGGACCTCTGGGGCCAACGTCCTGACTTTC CASSLTPGWTSGANVLTF
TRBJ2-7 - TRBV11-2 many TGTGCCAGCAGCTTAGTCGGCAAAAACTCCTACGAGCAGTACTTC CASSLVGKNSYEQYF
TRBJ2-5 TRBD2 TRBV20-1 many TGCAGTGCTTTTCCCGGGACTAGCGGGGTACAAGAGACCCAGTACTTC CSAFPGTSGVQETQYF
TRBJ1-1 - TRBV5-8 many TGTGCCAGCAGCAGTGCAGGGTTTCGGGCTTTCTTT CASSSAGFRAFF
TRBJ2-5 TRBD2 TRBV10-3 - TGTGCCATCAGTGACCTTGGTGGGGAGGGGAAAGAGACCCAGTACTTC CAISDLGGEGKETQYF
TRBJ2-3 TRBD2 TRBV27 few TGTGCCAGCAGTGTTTTAGCGGGGCACACAGATACGCAGTATTTT CASSVLAGHTDTQYF
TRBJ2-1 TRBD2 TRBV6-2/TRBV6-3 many TGTGCCAGCAGTCCAAGCGGGAGCTCCTACAATGAGCAGTTCTTC CASSPSGSSYNEQFF
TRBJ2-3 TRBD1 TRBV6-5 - TGTGCCAGCAGTTTTTCGGGACAGGGGGGGCCAGATACGCAGTATTTT CASSFSGQGGPDTQYF
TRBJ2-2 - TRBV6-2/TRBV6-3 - TGTGCCAGCAGTCCCCTATCTTCGACCGGGGAGCTGTTTTTT CASSPLSSTGELFF
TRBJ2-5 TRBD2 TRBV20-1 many TGCAGTGCTACGCCTAGCGGGGGCCTAGAGGAGACCCAGTACTTC CSATPSGGLEETQYF
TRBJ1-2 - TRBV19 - TGTGCCAGTATGGGACGGGGTGTGGATGGCTACACCTTC CASMGRGVDGYTF
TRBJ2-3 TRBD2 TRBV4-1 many TGCGCCAGCAGCCAAGCGACTAGCCCGGGAGATACGCAGTATTTT CASSQATSPGDTQYF
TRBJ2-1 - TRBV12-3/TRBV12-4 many TGTGCCAGCAGTTTAACTCGCAATGAGCAGTTCTTC CASSLTRNEQFF
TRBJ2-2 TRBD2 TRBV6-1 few TGTGCCAGCAGAAGACTAGCGGGGGCCAACACCGGGGAGCTGTTTTTT CASRRLAGANTGELFF
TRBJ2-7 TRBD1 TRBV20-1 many TGCAGTGCGGCCCAGGGGGCGGATGAGCAGTACTTC CSAAQGADEQYF
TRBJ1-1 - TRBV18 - TGTGCCAGCTCAATCGCCGCTAACACTGAAGCTTTCTTT CASSIAANTEAFF
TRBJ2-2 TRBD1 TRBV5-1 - TGCGCCAGCAGCTTGGAGGGACAGGGTGCGGGGGAGCTGTTTTTT CASSLEGQGAGELFF
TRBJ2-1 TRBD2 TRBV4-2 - TGTGCCAGCAGCCAAGAAATCACAGCTAGCGGGGAGGGAAATGAGCAGTTCTTC CASSQEITASGEGNEQFF